The 16 T cell receptor beta chains in this list originate from one sample, sequenced in a study of vaccination effects on CD4 cells after COVID-19. Measured with immunoSEQ multiplex PCR; TCRdb has only the in-frame clones, and not every one. The top ten hold 10% to 11% of the sample, which has about 45,000 clones, around 80% seen once. Sequencing followed a ViraFEST assay step that expanded antigen-specific CD4+ T cells with viral peptide pools. The culture ran for 10 to 11 days, and then CD4+ T cells were isolated. Among the vaccine recipients, none had a prior SARS-CoV-2 infection, and nucleocapsid antibodies were negative. The antigens of these receptors remain unknown. The sample consisted of CD4+ T cells from PBMCs cultured with SARS-CoV-2 spike peptides, taken before COVID-19 vaccination. The receptors were sampled from a human donor who received a COVID-19 vaccine.

V gene TRBV6-2 or TRBV6-3 combines with J gene TRBJ2-7; D gene uncertain. V shed 2 bases and J shed 4 bases, with 9 bases lying between them. This CDR3 is 13 amino acids long. Germline V gene sequence: CDR1 MNHEY, CDR2 SVGEGT. The CDR3 DNA reads as TGTGCCAGCAGTTACGACTCCCTTTACGAGCAGTACGTC. It is translated as CASSYDSLYEQYV.

This clone appeared once. The chain links TRBV2 to TRBJ2-7; weak D call: TRBD2 (6 bases). Between the trimmed V and J ends, which lost 5 bases and 5 bases, there was a span of 13 bases. This CDR3 has 13 amino acids. Germline assignment: CDR1 SNHLY and CDR2 FYNNEI. The CDR3 DNA is TGTGCCAGCAGTACCGGGACTCGGGACGAGCAGTACGTC. Protein: CASSTGTRDEQYV.

CDR3 coding DNA: TGTGCCAGCAGGGAGGCCCACCGGGGGCCCCAGCATTTT. It codes for CASREAHRGPQHF. V gene TRBV2 combines with J gene TRBJ1-5, with no clear D. The CDR3 spans 13 residues. Germline V gene data show CDR1 as SNHLY and CDR2 as FYNNEI. V was clipped by 6 bases and J by 9 bases, with 15 bases between them.

This clone was seen a handful of times. This sequence joins TRBV7-9 and TRBJ1-1; 7 bases fit TRBD1. Germline CDR1 SEHNR, CDR2 FQNEAQ (reference sequence). V trimming: 6 bases; J trimming: 3 bases; junction bases outside the gene matches: 10. The CDR3 is 15 amino acids. CDR3 DNA: TGTGCCAGCAGAAAACGACAGGGCCCGGACACTGAAGCTTTCTTT. This encodes CASRKRQGPDTEAFF.

This clone was seen only a few times. This chain uses TRBV30 with TRBJ1-2; unclear D gene. CDR3 size: 12 residues. In germline, CDR1 is GTSNPN, CDR2 SVGIG (reference sequence). Trimming left V 1 base short and J 4 bases short, with 7 bases between. This CDR3 is CAWSGPAYGYTF. The CDR3 DNA reads TGTGCCTGGAGTGGCCCCGCCTATGGCTACACCTTC.

This chain connects TRBV12-3 or TRBV12-4 to TRBJ1-1, with 7 bases matching TRBD1. There are 13 residues in the CDR3. Trimming took 11 bases from V and 5 from J; bases not matched to a gene: 11. CDR3 sequence (DNA): TGTGCCGTAACCAGACAGGGACGGACTGAAGCTTTCTTT. Protein product: CAVTRQGRTEAFF.

The chain employs TRBV27 and TRBJ2-2; D may be TRBD2 (5 bases). Trimming left V 3 bases short and J 3 bases short, with 11 bases between. Germline CDR1 reads MNHEY; CDR2 reads SMNVEV (reference sequence). The CDR3 extends over 15 amino acids. The DNA of the CDR3 is TGTGCCAGCAGTTTTAAGCGGCTGTACACCGGGGAGCTGTTTTTT. Amino acids: CASSFKRLYTGELFF.

The chain is built from TRBV5-8 and TRBJ1-1; 8 nucleotides match TRBD1. With V trimmed by 0 bases and J by 3 bases, 4 bases remained unmatched. Germline V CDR1 and CDR2: SGHTS, YDEGEE. This CDR3 is 15 amino acids long. The CDR3 coding sequence is TGTGCCAGCAGCTTGGGACAGGGGTTGTACACTGAAGCTTTCTTT. This codes for CASSLGQGLYTEAFF. Combining the CDR3 with reference TRBV5-8 and TRBJ1-1 gives the whole variable domain EAGVTQSPTHLIKTRGQQATLRCSPISGHTSVYWYQQALGLGLQFLLWYDEGEERNRGNFPPRFSGRQFPNYSSELNVNALELEDSALYLCASSLGQGLYTEAFFGQGTRLTVV.

This clone was picked up a small number of times. The V call is TRBV9, the J call TRBJ2-2, with D perhaps TRBD2 (5 bases). CDR1 SGDLS and CDR2 YYNGEE come from the germline V gene. CDR3 size: 14 residues. V was trimmed by 7 bases and J by 4 bases, leaving 14 bases between them. As DNA, the CDR3 is TGTGCCAGCTCTGCCCGGGAAATCACCGGGGAGCTGTTTTTT. Its protein is CASSAREITGELFF. Complete variable domain (other parts from reference TRBV9 and TRBJ2-2): DSGVTQTPKHLITATGQRVTLRCSPRSGDLSVYWYQQSLDQGLQFLIQYYNGEERAKGNILERFSAQQFPDLHSELNLSSLELGDSALYFCASSAREITGELFFGEGSRLTVL.

CDR3 loop: CASSLSSGDTQYF. The CDR3 coding sequence is TGTGCCAGCAGCTTATCCTCAGGGGATACGCAGTATTTT. The chain has TRBV7-9 and TRBJ2-3; D is possibly TRBD1 (5 bases). Germline CDR1 SEHNR, CDR2 FQNEAQ (reference sequence). Trimming pared 2 bases from V and 6 bases from J, leaving 9 bases between. The CDR3 is 13 amino acids.

The genes are TRBV10-2 and TRBJ2-2; D may be TRBD1 (6 bases). This CDR3 has 13 residues. Per the germline V gene, CDR1 is WSHSY and CDR2 is SAAADI. Trimming took off 6 bases at V and 4 bases at J, with 9 bases between the two ends. CDR3 residues: CASSDRRTGELFF. The CDR3 DNA is TGCGCCAGCAGCGACAGGCGCACCGGGGAGCTGTTTTTT.

V and J are TRBV14 and TRBJ1-1; D call uncertain. Trimming stripped 0 bases from V and 7 bases from J, with 12 bases between. The CDR3 spans 14 residues. Germline V gene data show CDR1 as SGHDN and CDR2 as FVKESK. The CDR3 loop reads CASSQEARTSEAFF. CDR3 bases: TGTGCCAGCAGCCAAGAAGCAAGAACAAGTGAAGCTTTCTTT.

The chain is built from TRBV7-2 and TRBJ1-2; D gene uncertain. The V gene lost 3 bases and the J gene lost 2 bases, with 10 bases spanning the gap. In germline, CDR1 is SGHTA, CDR2 FQGNSA. This CDR3 spans 14 amino acids. The CDR3 DNA sequence: TGTGCCAGCAGCTTTAACAGAGTGAACTATGGCTACACCTTC. It is translated as CASSFNRVNYGYTF. Based on the CDR3 plus reference TRBV7-2 and TRBJ1-2, the full variable domain is GAGVSQSPSNKVTEKGKDVELRCDPISGHTALYWYRQSLGQGLEFLIYFQGNSAPDKSGLPSDRFSAERTGGSVSTLTIQRTQQEDSAVYLCASSFNRVNYGYTFGSGTRLTVV.

The rearrangement uses TRBV18 and TRBJ2-1; tentative D call: TRBD1 (5 bases). CDR1 KGHSH and CDR2 LQKENI come from the germline V gene. CDR3 length: 18 residues. Trimming pared 4 bases from V and 0 bases from J, leaving 19 bases between. The CDR3 reads CASSLTQQVASSYNEQFF. The CDR3 DNA reads TGTGCCAGCTCACTTACGCAACAGGTTGCGAGCTCCTACAATGAGCAGTTCTTC.

The CDR3 protein is CSVEGLQQETQYF. CDR3 nucleotides: TGCAGCGTTGAAGGACTACAACAAGAGACCCAGTACTTC. This chain connects TRBV29-1 to TRBJ2-5; D might be TRBD2 (5 bases). CDR3 size: 13 residues. Trimming removed 1 base at V and 2 bases at J, with 8 bases between. Germline assignment: CDR1 SQVTM and CDR2 ANQGSEA.

J is TRBJ2-5 and V is TRBV5-1, with 7 bases fitting TRBD1. V was clipped by 4 bases and J by 1 base; unmatched bases: 7. Looked up from germline, CDR1 is SGHRS and CDR2 is YFSETQ. This CDR3 has 15 amino acids. The CDR3 protein is CASSRFQGVQETQYF. CDR3 nucleotides: TGCGCCAGCAGCAGATTTCAGGGGGTCCAAGAGACCCAGTACTTC. The full variable domain, its missing parts supplied by reference TRBV5-1 and TRBJ2-5, is KAGVTQTPRYLIKTRGQQVTLSCSPISGHRSVSWYQQTPGQGLQFLFEYFSETQRNKGNFPGRFSGRQFSNSRSEMNVSTLELGDSALYLCASSRFQGVQETQYFGPGTRLLVL.